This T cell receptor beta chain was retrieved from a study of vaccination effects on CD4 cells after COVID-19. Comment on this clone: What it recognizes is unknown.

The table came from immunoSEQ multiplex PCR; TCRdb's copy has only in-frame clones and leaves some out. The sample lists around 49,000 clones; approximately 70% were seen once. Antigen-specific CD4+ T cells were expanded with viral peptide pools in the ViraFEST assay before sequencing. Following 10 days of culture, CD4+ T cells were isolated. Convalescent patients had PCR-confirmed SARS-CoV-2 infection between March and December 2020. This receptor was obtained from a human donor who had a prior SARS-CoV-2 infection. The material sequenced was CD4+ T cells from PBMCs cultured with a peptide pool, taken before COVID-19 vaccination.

The CDR3 reads CASSEYSEYTEAFF. Written as DNA, the CDR3 is TGTGCCAGCAGTGAATATTCGGAGTACACTGAAGCTTTCTTT. The V and J genes are TRBV25-1 and TRBJ1-1; D is unresolved. There are 14 residues in the CDR3. CDR1 and CDR2 (germline): MGHDK, SYGVNS. V was shortened by 0 bases and J by 3 bases, with 8 bases between the two germline ends.